A single sample gave rise to the 25 T cell receptor beta chains below, sequenced in a study of T cells in Graves' hyperthyroidism and ophthalmopathy. Authors of the study amplified TCR beta CDR3 regions from RNA transcripts. A set of HTBI primers served as the primers for a first-round RT-PCR of the TCR CDR3. TCRdb reanalysed the multiplex PCR reads using MiXCR and keeps one entry per CDR3 protein. There are about 160,000 distinct CDR3 sequences in the sample; about 9.4% occur only once, and around 20% lies in the top ten. Sequenced: blood. Receptors were obtained from a woman aged 18-29 years with Graves' hyperthyroidism that later progressed to Graves' ophthalmopathy.

About this clonotype: The CDR3 carries no conserved terminal phenylalanine or tryptophan, so it likely arises from a read error. The chain recombines TRBV6-5 with TRBJ1-1, with D hard to call. Deletions cut 2 bases from V and 2 bases from J, with 6 bases between. The CDR3 runs to 13 residues. CDR1 is MNHEY, CDR2 SVGAGI, per germline. CDR3 sequence reads: CASSYGPNTEAFL. CDR3 bases: TGTGCCAGCAGTTACGGGCCTAACACTGAAGCTTTCCTT.

This clonotype was counted ten times or more. The chain combines TRBV27 with TRBJ2-1, with a tentative D call TRBD2 (5 bases). The V end lost 8 bases, the J end lost 8 bases, and 13 bases lay between the germline ends. This CDR3 region has 12 residues. The V gene's germline CDR1 is MNHEY and CDR2 SMNVEV (reference sequence). CDR3: CASSGSVHEQFF. The CDR3 DNA reads TGTGCCAGCTCAGGTAGCGTCCATGAGCAGTTCTTC.

In its sample, this clonotype was seen many times. The V call is TRBV3-1, the J call TRBJ1-2; possibly TRBD1 for D (5 bases). Trimming left V 5 bases short and J 2 bases short, with 15 bases between. The length of the CDR3 is 15 residues. The germline gives CDR1 LGHDT, CDR2 YNNKEL (reference sequence). CDR3 sequence: CASSLGDGHNYGYTF. CDR3 DNA sequence: TGTGCCAGCAGCTTAGGGGACGGTCACAACTATGGCTACACCTTC.

This clonotype was seen at least ten times. This chain connects TRBV12-5 to TRBJ2-2, with TRBD2 as a possible D gene (5 bases). CDR3 length equals 15 residues. The V and J ends lost 1 base and 1 base respectively, with 7 bases between them. Germline assignment: CDR1 LGHNT and CDR2 FRNRAP. The CDR3 is CASGLESGNTGELFF. In DNA, the CDR3 is TGTGCTAGTGGTTTGGAGAGCGGGAACACCGGGGAGCTGTTTTTT.

This clonotype was counted ten times or more. This CDR3 is CASSGQDYQPQHF. As DNA, the CDR3 is TGTGCCAGCAGTGGCCAGGATTATCAGCCCCAGCATTTT. The genes are TRBV6-1 and TRBJ1-5; no definite D call. CDR3 length: 13 residues. The germline V gene has CDR1 MNHNS and CDR2 SASEGT. The germline V and J ends were trimmed by 4 bases and 5 bases, with 9 bases remaining between them.

This clonotype was picked up a small number of times. The chain combines TRBV10-3 with TRBJ2-7, with no clear D. The J call is doubtful: the DNA matches TRBJ2-1 better. The CDR3 sequence is 9 residues long. Per the germline V gene, CDR1 is ENHRY and CDR2 is SYGVKD. The CDR3, as DNA: TGTGCCCTACCCTACGAGCAGTTCTTC. This translates into CALPYEQFF.

The chain has TRBV4-1 and TRBJ1-2, with 8 bases that match TRBD1. From germline, CDR1 is MGHRA and CDR2 YSYEKL. After removal of 2 bases from V and 8 bases from J, the junction contained 16 bases not matched to a gene. CDR3 size: 17 residues. The CDR3 DNA reads TGCGCCAGCAGCCAACCCGTCCAGGGGGCACGCCGAGAGGGCTACACCTTC. Its protein is CASSQPVQGARREGYTF.

This clonotype was found a few times. This clone may be a read error of a much larger clone one base away. The chain is built from TRBV7-9 and TRBJ2-7; 9 nucleotides line up with TRBD1. Per the germline V gene, CDR1 is SEHNR and CDR2 is FQNEAQ (reference sequence). V shed 4 bases and J 4 bases; nucleotides not matched to a gene: 5. The CDR3 consists of 14 residues. The CDR3 coding sequence is TGTGCCAGCAGCTCCCGACAGGGGGTTTACGAGCAGTACTTC. Amino acid sequence: CASSSRQGVYEQYF.

The table lists this clonotype with many counts. Germline and junction disagree at one end, which may indicate a read error. This chain joins TRBV7-8 and TRBJ2-2, with 7 bases aligning to TRBD1. CDR1 is SGHVS and CDR2 is FQNEAQ in the germline V gene. CDR3 length equals 15 residues. In DNA, the CDR3 is TGTGCCAGCAGCAAAGACAGGGCATACACCAGGGAGCTGTTTTTT. Its protein product is CASSKDRAYTRELFF.

In this sample, this clonotype turned up many times. J is TRBJ1-1 and V is TRBV20-1; possibly TRBD1 for D (6 bases). This CDR3 region has 15 residues. CDR1 is DFQATT and CDR2 is SNEGSKA in the germline V gene (reference sequence). The DNA of the CDR3 is TGCAGACTGGGACCTATCAGGGGAATGAACACTGAAGCTTTCTTT. It translates to CRLGPIRGMNTEAFF.

This clonotype was picked up many times. The rearrangement links TRBV12-3 or TRBV12-4 to TRBJ2-3; 9 bases line up with TRBD2. The V segment lost 5 bases and the J segment 3 bases; nucleotides outside the gene matches: 9. The CDR3 has 16 residues. The CDR3 DNA sequence: TGTGCCAGCAGTCCACCTAGCGGGGAGAGGACAGATACGCAGTATTTT. Translating it yields CASSPPSGERTDTQYF.

In its sample, this clonotype was seen a few times. This chain links TRBV5-8 with TRBJ1-1; D is perhaps TRBD1 (5 bases). Trimming took 4 bases from V and 2 from J, leaving 15 bases between them. The germline V gene encodes CDR1 SGHTS and CDR2 YDEGEE. CDR3 length: 15 amino acids. The CDR3 nucleotides are TGTGCCAGCAGCCCCGGGGGAGTTGGAAACACTGAAGCTTTCTTT. Protein product: CASSPGGVGNTEAFF.

This clonotype was seen ten or more times. The chain couples TRBV6-1 to TRBJ2-2, with D perhaps TRBD2 (6 bases). Trimming took 2 bases from V and 7 from J, leaving 11 bases between them. The CDR3 totals 14 residues. Germline CDR1 MNHNS, CDR2 SASEGT. The CDR3: CASSESGSYGELFF. The CDR3 DNA reads TGTGCCAGCAGTGAAAGCGGGTCATACGGGGAGCTGTTTTTT.

This clonotype has only a few counts. V gene TRBV20-1 combines with J gene TRBJ1-6; perhaps TRBD1 as D (5 bases). V lost 5 bases and J 5 bases, leaving 16 bases between the germline ends. The CDR3 has 15 amino acids. The germline CDR1 and CDR2 sequences are DFQATT and SNEGSKA (reference sequence). The CDR3 here is CSAVRQTADNSPLHF. The DNA of the CDR3 is TGCAGTGCTGTCAGACAGACAGCGGATAATTCACCCCTCCACTTT.

J is TRBJ1-2 and V is TRBV9; D is uncertain. From germline, CDR1 is SGDLS and CDR2 YYNGEE. Deletions cut 6 bases from V and 8 bases from J, with 11 bases between. The CDR3 spans 11 residues. The CDR3 protein is CASKGVYGYTF. CDR3 DNA: TGTGCCAGCAAAGGTGTATACGGCTACACCTTC.

In its sample, this clonotype was seen many times. The rearrangement joins TRBV9 to TRBJ1-1, with unresolved D. Germline lookup yields CDR1 SGDLS and CDR2 YYNGEE. V lost 3 bases to trimming and J lost 6 bases, with 9 bases between them. CDR3 length: 12 residues. The CDR3 sequence: CASSAGKAEAFF. Written as DNA, the CDR3 is TGTGCCAGCAGCGCCGGCAAGGCTGAAGCTTTCTTT.

This clonotype has a count of ten or more. The J gene is TRBJ1-2, the V gene TRBV7-9; TRBD1 matches at 7 bases. CDR1 SEHNR and CDR2 FQNEAQ come from the germline V gene (reference sequence). The V gene end was trimmed by 5 bases and the J gene end by 6 bases; junction bases not matched to a gene: 9. CDR3 size: 14 residues. The DNA for the CDR3 is TGTGCCAGCAGCGTAACGGGAGGGGGCGATGGCTACACCTTC. It encodes CASSVTGGGDGYTF.

This clonotype occurred many times. The chain combines TRBV28 with TRBJ2-7, with 7 bases that match TRBD1. The CDR3 covers 14 residues. CDR1 MDHEN and CDR2 SYDVKM come from the germline V gene. After removal of 3 bases from V and 0 bases from J, the junction contained 2 bases not matched to a gene. The CDR3 is CASSFGDSSYEQYF. Here the CDR3 DNA reads TGTGCCAGCAGTTTCGGGGACAGCTCCTACGAGCAGTACTTC.

This clonotype was counted ten times or more. This chain connects TRBV27 to TRBJ1-2; possible D gene TRBD1, 6 bases. Germline V gene sequence: CDR1 MNHEY, CDR2 SMNVEV (reference sequence). Trimming left V 4 bases short and J 3 bases short, with 15 bases between. The length of the CDR3 is 15 residues. The CDR3 nucleotides read TGTGCCAGCAGTTCGCCCGCCAGGGGTGACTATGGCTACACCTTC. Translation gives CASSSPARGDYGYTF.

This clonotype was recorded only once. A much larger clone is a single base away; this may be a read error. The V gene is TRBV6-1, the J gene TRBJ2-4; D is ambiguous. V was pared by 2 bases and J by 12 bases, with 14 bases between. The CDR3 has 13 residues. CDR1 and CDR2 (germline): MNHNS, SASEGT. The CDR3 loop is CASSELRAASQYF. DNA of the CDR3: TGTGCCAGCAGTGAATTAAGGGCAGCCAGTCAGTACTTC.

This clonotype appeared many times. This sequence joins TRBV7-8 and TRBJ2-3; D perhaps matches TRBD2 (6 bases). V gave up 1 base and J gave up 2 bases, with 19 bases separating them. The CDR3 is 18 residues long. CDR1 and CDR2 (germline): SGHVS, FQNEAQ. DNA of the CDR3: TGTGCCAGCAGCTTAGTAGTTCCCGCGGGAAGGGTCACAGATACGCAGTATTTT. It translates to CASSLVVPAGRVTDTQYF.

This clonotype was found many times. The chain links TRBV20-1 to TRBJ2-3; 10 nucleotides agree with TRBD2. The CDR3 totals 14 residues. With V trimmed by 6 bases and J by 1 base, 4 bases remained unmatched. CDR1 DFQATT and CDR2 SNEGSKA come from the germline V gene (reference sequence). CDR3 residues: CSADGTSGTDTQYF. Here the CDR3 DNA reads TGCAGTGCCGACGGGACTAGCGGCACAGATACGCAGTATTTT.

This clonotype was counted at least ten times. The J gene is TRBJ2-4, the V gene TRBV30; no firm D call. Germline V gives CDR1 GTSNPN, CDR2 SVGIG (reference sequence). Trimming removed 0 bases from V and 6 bases from J, with 12 bases in between. The CDR3 extends over 14 amino acids. DNA for the CDR3: TGTGCCTGGAGTGTAAGAGTCTCCCCAAACATTCAGTACTTC. Translated: CAWSVRVSPNIQYF.

The CDR3 DNA reads as TGTGCCAGCAGCATCAGGGGCTCAGGTCAGCCCCAGCATTTT. Protein sequence: CASSIRGSGQPQHF. V gene TRBV5-8 combines with J gene TRBJ1-5, with D maybe TRBD1 (6 bases). CDR1 and CDR2 (germline): SGHTS, YDEGEE. V was pared by 4 bases and J by 6 bases, with 14 bases between. This CDR3 region has 14 residues.

In this sample, this clonotype turned up many times. This chain joins TRBV10-3 and TRBJ2-7; TRBD1 aligns across 10 bases. The germline V gene encodes CDR1 ENHRY and CDR2 SYGVKD. V gave up 5 bases and J gave up 2 bases; unmatched junction bases: 6. The CDR3 has 15 residues. CDR3 residues: CAISPPGTGAYEQYF. CDR3 nucleotide sequence: TGTGCCATCAGTCCACCCGGGACAGGGGCCTACGAGCAGTACTTC.